This entry lists 16 T cell receptor beta chains sequenced from one sample in a study of T cell changes during pregnancy in multiple sclerosis. Assay used: immunoSEQ multiplex PCR; TCRdb lists only in-frame clones, some missing. This repertoire shows around 77,000 clones, about nine tenths found once; its top ten account for 0.7%. The material sequenced was peripheral blood, taken in the third trimester of pregnancy. The receptors were sampled from a female donor in good health, enrolled as a control in a pregnancy study.

This clone was counted only a few times. The chain recombines TRBV13 with TRBJ1-1; D remains ambiguous. CDR1 and CDR2 from the germline V gene are PRHDT and FYEKMQ (reference sequence). This CDR3 is built from 13 residues. Trimming shortened V by 1 base and J by 2 bases, and 5 bases separated the two germline ends. The CDR3 region is CASSLDGNTEAFF. CDR3 nucleotides: TGTGCCAGCAGCTTAGACGGTAACACTGAAGCTTTCTTT.

The rearrangement links TRBV6-1 to TRBJ1-4; D is ambiguous. The ends were cut back, 4 bases at V and 4 bases at J, with 10 bases in the middle. CDR3 length equals 14 residues. From germline, CDR1 is MNHNS and CDR2 SASEGT. This CDR3 reads CASSASGINEKLFF. The CDR3 bases are TGTGCCAGCAGTGCGTCGGGGATTAATGAAAAACTGTTTTTT.

The chain has TRBV29-1 and TRBJ1-2; D remains unclear. Germline CDR1 and CDR2: SQVTM and ANQGSEA. This CDR3 has 12 amino acids. V lost 4 bases to trimming and J lost 1 base, with 7 bases between them. The DNA of the CDR3 is TGCAGCGTTGCCATGAGTAACTATGGCTACACCTTC. As protein: CSVAMSNYGYTF.

The V call is TRBV6-1, the J call TRBJ1-2, with 9 positions matching TRBD1. The germline CDR1 and CDR2 sequences are MNHNS and SASEGT. This CDR3 region has 12 residues. Trimming at V came to 6 bases and at J to 8 bases, leaving 4 bases not matched to a gene. This chain's CDR3 is CASRGTGQGYTF. As DNA, the CDR3 is TGTGCCAGCAGAGGGACAGGGCAGGGCTACACCTTC.

The chain is built from TRBV7-2 and TRBJ1-2, with 7 bases matching TRBD1. J was trimmed by 3 bases and V by 3 bases; bases with no gene match: 4. The CDR3 has 14 residues. Per the germline V gene, CDR1 is SGHTA and CDR2 is FQGNSA. The chain's CDR3 is CASSLQQGHYGYTF. The CDR3 DNA reads TGTGCCAGCAGCTTGCAACAGGGGCACTATGGCTACACCTTC.

The chain joins TRBV5-8 to TRBJ1-3; D is undetermined. CDR1 is SGHTS, CDR2 YDEGEE, per germline. CDR3 size: 16 residues. The ends were cut back, 0 bases at V and 0 bases at J, with 10 bases in the middle. CDR3 sequence: CASSLGPGYSGNTIYF. CDR3 DNA sequence: TGTGCCAGCAGCTTGGGGCCAGGCTACTCTGGAAACACCATATATTTT.

The rearrangement links TRBV19 to TRBJ1-2; maybe TRBD1 (6 bases). Trimming left V 3 bases short and J 6 bases short, with 17 bases between. Germline-derived CDR1 and CDR2 are LNHDA and SQIVND (reference sequence). The CDR3 covers 15 residues. The CDR3 loop is CASSIPRRGSDGYTF. The CDR3 coding sequence is TGTGCCAGTAGTATCCCTAGAAGGGGGTCGGATGGCTACACCTTC.

This chain uses TRBV28 with TRBJ1-3; D might be TRBD1 (5 bases). This CDR3 is 14 amino acids long. V was pared by 6 bases and J by 4 bases, with 13 bases between. Germline lookup yields CDR1 MDHEN and CDR2 SYDVKM. In DNA, the CDR3 is TGTGCCAGCAGCCCCGGGGGACCGGGAAACACCATATATTTT. Translation gives CASSPGGPGNTIYF.

The V call is TRBV9, the J call TRBJ2-3; possible D gene TRBD1, 5 bases. Trimming shortened V by 5 bases and J by 0 bases, and 10 bases separated the two germline ends. CDR1 is SGDLS, CDR2 YYNGEE, per germline. This CDR3 contains 14 residues. The CDR3 region is CASRRGTSTDTQYF. The CDR3 coding sequence is TGTGCCAGCAGAAGGGGTACTAGCACAGATACGCAGTATTTT.

V gene TRBV5-4 combines with J gene TRBJ2-3; 7 bases align to TRBD2. This CDR3 region has 16 residues. J lost 6 bases, V lost 6 bases, and 16 bases had no gene match. Germline CDR1 reads SGHNT; CDR2 reads YYREEE (reference sequence). CDR3 in amino acids: CASKSGRPPGFDTQYF. CDR3 nucleotides: TGTGCCAGCAAATCCGGGAGGCCTCCGGGGTTCGATACGCAGTATTTT.

The chain has TRBV7-2 and TRBJ2-3, with TRBD2 identical over 12 bases. The V segment lost 7 bases and the J segment 5 bases; nucleotides outside the gene matches: 7. Germline assignment: CDR1 SGHTA and CDR2 FQGNSA. The CDR3 sequence is 15 residues long. CDR3 nucleotide sequence: TGTGCCAGCACCCTAGCGGGGGGGCCGGGAGATACGCAGTATTTT. Amino acid sequence: CASTLAGGPGDTQYF.

The table lists this clone with a count of one. The J gene is TRBJ2-1, the V gene TRBV27; 8 positions match TRBD2. The CDR3 is made up of 15 amino acids. CDR1 is MNHEY and CDR2 is SMNVEV in the germline V gene (reference sequence). J lost 5 bases, V lost 10 bases, and 13 bases had no gene match. The CDR3 DNA is TGTGCCACCACCCCCACTAGCGGAACTAACAATGAGCAGTTCTTC. It translates to CATTPTSGTNNEQFF.

The rearrangement joins TRBV6-5 to TRBJ1-4; TRBD1 aligns across 7 bases. CDR3 size: 14 residues. The germline V gene has CDR1 MNHEY and CDR2 SVGAGI. The J segment lost 5 bases and the V segment lost 6 bases, leaving 6 bases of the junction unmatched. The CDR3 sequence: CASRTRQGNEKLFF. In DNA form, the CDR3 reads TGTGCCAGCAGGACCCGACAGGGCAATGAAAAACTGTTTTTT.

This chain uses TRBV11-2 with TRBJ2-7; 7 positions match TRBD1. Germline V CDR1 and CDR2: SGHAT, FQNNGV. V shed 0 bases and J 0 bases; nucleotides not matched to a gene: 5. The CDR3 covers 16 residues. CDR3 sequence: CASSLDRDRFSYEQYF. The DNA of the CDR3 is TGTGCCAGCAGCTTAGACCGGGACAGATTCTCCTACGAGCAGTACTTC.

Notes on this clone: Its ends do not fully match the called genes, so a read error is possible. This chain connects TRBV5-1 to TRBJ2-7; TRBD1 matches 11 bases. Germline CDR1 is SGHRS and CDR2 is YFSETQ. The CDR3 length is 14 residues. CDR3 coding DNA: TGCGCCAGTAGCTCCGGGACAGGGGGACACGAGCAGTACTTC. It is translated as CASSSGTGGHEQYF. The full variable domain, with the rest looked up from reference TRBV5-1 and TRBJ2-7, is KAGVTQTPRYLIKTRGQQVTLSCSPISGHRSVSWYQQTPGQGLQFLFEYFSETQRNKGNFPGRFSGRQFSNSRSEMNVSTLELGDSALYLCASSSGTGGHEQYFGPGTRLTVT.

The V and J genes are TRBV19 and TRBJ2-7; the match to TRBD2 covers 9 bases. The CDR3 has 15 residues. The V and J ends lost 5 bases and 2 bases, in that order; junction bases with no gene match: 7. The germline V gene encodes CDR1 LNHDA and CDR2 SQIVND (reference sequence). In DNA, the CDR3 is TGTGCCAGTAGTGAGGGACTAGCTGTTACCTACGAGCAGTACTTC. Encoded protein: CASSEGLAVTYEQYF.